These 17 T cell receptor beta chains were all obtained from the same sample, sequenced in a study of technical replicates of blood from several donors. Only in-frame clones appear in the TCRdb table, and some are missing; sequencing was by immunoSEQ multiplex PCR. This sample has around 16,000 clones, with approximately 80% found just once. The sample consisted of PBMCs. These TCRs come from a human donor in good health. Some clones in this sample may be carry-over from other donors' samples.

The chain is built from TRBV7-3 and TRBJ2-2; D not certain. This CDR3 has 15 residues. V lost 2 bases and J 0 bases, leaving 7 bases between the germline ends. The germline V gene has CDR1 SGHTA and CDR2 FQGTGA. The CDR3: CASSLSVSNTGELFF. CDR3 nucleotide sequence: TGTGCCAGCAGCTTATCGGTTTCGAACACCGGGGAGCTGTTTTTT.

This clone was seen more than once but under ten times. V and J are TRBV6-1 and TRBJ1-2; 8 bases line up with TRBD1. The germline gives CDR1 MNHNS, CDR2 SASEGT. The ends lost 3 bases at V and 4 bases at J; junction bases unmatched: 4. CDR3 length: 14 residues. The CDR3 loop reads CASSDGTGSYGYTF. The DNA of the CDR3 is TGTGCCAGCAGTGATGGGACAGGATCCTATGGCTACACCTTC.

The chain has TRBV5-6 and TRBJ2-1; the D gene is possibly TRBD2 (6 bases). The V gene's germline CDR1 is SGHDT and CDR2 YYEEEE. The length of the CDR3 is 14 residues. The V gene lost 4 bases and the J gene lost 8 bases, with 16 bases spanning the gap. The CDR3 region is CASSPGLPNDEQFF. The CDR3 region has the DNA TGTGCCAGCAGCCCTGGACTACCCAACGATGAGCAGTTCTTC.

The chain is built from TRBV5-5 and TRBJ2-1; tentatively, D is TRBD2 (5 bases). This CDR3 spans 15 amino acids. V lost 1 base, J lost 7 bases, and 15 bases lay in between. The V gene's germline CDR1 is SGHKS and CDR2 YYEKEE (reference sequence). This CDR3 is CASSLTGSHMNEQFF. As DNA, the CDR3 is TGTGCCAGCAGCTTGACGGGGTCCCATATGAATGAGCAGTTCTTC.

This clone was counted a single time. The J gene is TRBJ1-6, the V gene TRBV2; 7 bases agree with TRBD1. The germline V gene has CDR1 SNHLY and CDR2 FYNNEI. J was trimmed by 10 bases and V by 3 bases; bases with no gene match: 9. The CDR3 length is 15 residues. CDR3 DNA sequence: TGTGCCAGCAGTGACAACAGGGGTGTAACCTCACCCCTCCACTTT. It specifies CASSDNRGVTSPLHF.

CDR3 nucleotide sequence: TGCGCCAGCAGCATCGGACGGACAGAAGAGACCCAGTACTTC. It is translated as CASSIGRTEETQYF. The rearrangement joins TRBV5-1 to TRBJ2-5; tentative D call: TRBD1 (6 bases). The V end lost 4 bases, the J end lost 3 bases, and 13 bases lay between the germline ends. CDR3 length: 14 residues. Germline loops: CDR1 SGHRS, CDR2 YFSETQ.

This clone was counted a single time. V gene TRBV28 combines with J gene TRBJ2-5, with D possibly matching TRBD2 (6 bases). The CDR3 runs to 14 residues. Germline loops: CDR1 MDHEN, CDR2 SYDVKM. Trimming stripped 5 bases from V and 7 bases from J, with 17 bases between. CDR3 sequence reads: CASSGLEGSATQYF. CDR3 nucleotides: TGTGCCAGCAGTGGGTTGGAGGGATCGGCGACCCAGTACTTC.

The gene calls are TRBV11-2 and TRBJ2-3; possible D gene TRBD2, 7 bases. V was pared by 2 bases and J by 5 bases, with 17 bases between. Germline V gene lookup returns CDR1 SGHAT and CDR2 FQNNGV. The CDR3 sequence is 16 residues long. The CDR3: CASSLPGGQVIDTQYF. CDR3 nucleotides: TGTGCCAGCAGCTTACCGGGGGGCCAGGTAATAGATACGCAGTATTTT.

The chain employs TRBV5-1 and TRBJ1-1; possible D gene TRBD1, 5 bases. CDR1 and CDR2 (germline): SGHRS, YFSETQ. V lost 4 bases and J lost 5, with 12 bases in between. The CDR3 spans 13 residues. CDR3 bases: TGCGCCAGCAGCCCCCAGGGTGGTACTGAAGCTTTCTTT. Protein sequence: CASSPQGGTEAFF.

This sequence joins TRBV27 and TRBJ1-2; D possibly corresponds to TRBD1 (5 bases). Trimming pared 3 bases from V and 5 bases from J, leaving 19 bases between. Germline loops: CDR1 MNHEY, CDR2 SMNVEV (reference sequence). This CDR3 has 16 amino acids. DNA for the CDR3: TGTGCCAGCAGTTTGTTAGGGTTCGGGGGAGATTATGGCTACACCTTC. Translation gives CASSLLGFGGDYGYTF.

The V call is TRBV11-1, the J call TRBJ2-7; the D gene is possibly TRBD2 (7 bases). CDR1 is SGHAT, CDR2 FQDESV, per germline (reference sequence). The CDR3 runs to 16 residues. The V end was cut by 5 bases, the J end by 0 bases, with 17 bases between. The CDR3 loop reads CASSALAGANSYEQYF. DNA of the CDR3: TGTGCCAGCAGCGCACTGGCGGGGGCGAACTCCTACGAGCAGTACTTC.

The rearrangement links TRBV11-2 to TRBJ1-1; the match to TRBD1 covers 11 bases. This CDR3 is built from 15 residues. Germline V lookup: CDR1 SGHAT, CDR2 FQNNGV. The ends lost 5 bases at V and 4 bases at J; junction bases unmatched: 6. CDR3 DNA: TGTGCCAGCAGCCCAACCGGGACAGGGGGCACTGAAGCTTTCTTT. Protein product: CASSPTGTGGTEAFF.

The gene calls are TRBV14 and TRBJ1-4; D not resolved. This CDR3 is 17 amino acids long. Germline CDR1 reads SGHDN; CDR2 reads FVKESK. The germline V and J ends were trimmed by 2 bases and 0 bases, with 13 bases remaining between them. CDR3 coding DNA: TGTGCCAGCAGCCAAAGACTAGGCAGTGCAACTAATGAAAAACTGTTTTTT. As protein: CASSQRLGSATNEKLFF.

This clone has only a few counts. The rearrangement links TRBV2 to TRBJ1-1; D call uncertain. Trimming stripped 3 bases from V and 1 base from J, with 12 bases between. Germline CDR1 reads SNHLY; CDR2 reads FYNNEI. The CDR3 is made up of 15 amino acids. The CDR3: CASSDLGTSNTEAFF. DNA for the CDR3: TGTGCCAGCAGTGATTTGGGCACATCGAACACTGAAGCTTTCTTT.

The genes are TRBV27 and TRBJ2-1, with 9 nucleotides matching TRBD1. Looked up from germline, CDR1 is MNHEY and CDR2 is SMNVEV (reference sequence). The CDR3 consists of 17 residues. V trimming: 5 bases; J trimming: 3 bases; junction bases outside the gene matches: 11. CDR3 coding DNA: TGTGCCAGCAGTAGGGAGATAGGGACAGGGAACTACAATGAGCAGTTCTTC. Its translation is CASSREIGTGNYNEQFF.

The V gene is TRBV7-2, the J gene TRBJ1-1; possible D gene TRBD1, 6 bases. V gave up 3 bases and J gave up 1 base, with 9 bases separating them. Germline loops: CDR1 SGHTA, CDR2 FQGNSA. CDR3 length equals 14 residues. CDR3 bases: TGTGCCAGCAGCTTTGGCAGGGGGAACACTGAAGCTTTCTTT. Translating gives CASSFGRGNTEAFF. Using reference TRBV7-2 and TRBJ1-1 for the parts outside the CDR3, the full variable domain is GAGVSQSPSNKVTEKGKDVELRCDPISGHTALYWYRQSLGQGLEFLIYFQGNSAPDKSGLPSDRFSAERTGGSVSTLTIQRTQQEDSAVYLCASSFGRGNTEAFFGQGTRLTVV.

The rearrangement uses TRBV6-6 and TRBJ2-5; the D gene is possibly TRBD2 (7 bases). Trimming left V 4 bases short and J 2 bases short, with 14 bases between. CDR1 and CDR2 from the germline V gene are MNHNY and SVGAGI (reference sequence). This CDR3 region has 15 residues. CDR3: CASSSLGGGQETQYF. Here the CDR3 DNA reads TGTGCCAGCAGTTCGCTAGGGGGGGGGCAAGAGACCCAGTACTTC.